Described below is a single T cell receptor (beta chain) sequence and its context. The antigen this receptor binds is unknown. Nothing much larger sits one base from this clone, and base qualities are not available. Blood samples for TCR beta sequencing were given by related transplant donors. Using Nuclei Lysis Solution, genomic DNA was extracted from unfractionated peripheral blood mononuclear cells that were either fresh or cryopreserved. The sample comes from a study of T cell clonotyping in hematopoietic cell transplantation (dated by TCRdb to the early 2020s). General notes on the study: In the study, some 140 blood samples were gathered from 35 consecutive transplant recipients and their related donors. Recruitment of patients was conducted between late 2015 and early 2017, and follow-up was continued until late 2020 or death. The study at large found these results: Recipient repertoires showed only a small fraction of overlap with donor repertoires, and over 95% appeared de novo at the given depth. A decrease in recipient TCR diversity was observed after transplant, and a progressive increase in pathologically expanded clonotypes was seen from day 30 to day 180. Inverse Simpson Index values from donors and from recipients before transplant predicted broader TCR repertoire diversity after transplant. Sample size was limited, and cells were not sorted, so CD4 and CD8 repertoire contributions could not be separated.

TCR beta CDR3 regions were amplified from genomic DNA with the immunoSEQ assay, a bias-controlled multiplex PCR using V- and J-specific primers. In a second PCR step, the CDR3 amplicons were tagged with a proprietary barcode plus Illumina adapter sequences. An Illumina MiSeq instrument was used to sequence the CDR3 libraries. On the study's bioinformatics: Export and quality control were handled in immunoSEQ Analyzer 3.0, while downstream analyses relied on R Bioconductor and Immunarch. Only productive rearrangements within the normalized downsampled data set were used in the calculation of repertoire metrics. In the normalized cohort, clonotypes with more than 5 templates were defined as pathologically expanded. The Inverse Simpson Index was used to measure repertoire diversity. To capture all clonotypes, the CMV-specificity analyses were run on the non-normalized data set. TCRdb holds this immuneACCESS table with in-frame rearrangements only. Some clones are missing; in checked studies, unresolved V genes explain under half, and the rest has no known cause. Clonal size and the V and J genes are those of that table, whereas D and trimming came from the DNA. This sample has approximately 17,000 clones in its table, and less than 80% of those were observed once. Of the sample, 7.5% to 10% falls within the top ten clones.

The junction shows trimming of 0 bases on V and 5 bases on J, plus 4 bases between the germline ends. CDR1 and CDR2 are read off the germline V gene (reference sequence) as GTSNPN and SVGIG. The CDR3 sequence holds 11 residues, the cysteine and phenylalanine included. The only DNA kept is the CDR3, 33 bases in frame from the first base. Specimen: peripheral blood mononuclear cells. The clonotype comes from a woman aged 55-70 years in good health. Some clones in this sample may be carry-over from other donors' samples. The receptor chain draws on TRBV30 and TRBJ2-5, with the D gene call left open. The CDR3 is CAWSVIETQYF. Read as DNA, the sequence is TGTGCCTGGAGTGTAATTGAGACCCAGTACTTC.